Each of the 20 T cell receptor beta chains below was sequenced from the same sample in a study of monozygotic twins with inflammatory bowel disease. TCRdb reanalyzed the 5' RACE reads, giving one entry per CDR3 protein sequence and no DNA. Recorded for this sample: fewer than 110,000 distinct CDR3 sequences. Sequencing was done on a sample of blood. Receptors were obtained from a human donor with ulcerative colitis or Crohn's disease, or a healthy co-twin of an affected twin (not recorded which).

CDR3 sequence reads: CASSSQGATDTQYF. The chain joins TRBV6-2 or TRBV6-3 to TRBJ2-3; TCRdb lists TRBD1, though no DNA is available to test this call. The V gene's germline CDR1 is MNHEY and CDR2 SVGEGT. The CDR3 sequence is 14 residues long.

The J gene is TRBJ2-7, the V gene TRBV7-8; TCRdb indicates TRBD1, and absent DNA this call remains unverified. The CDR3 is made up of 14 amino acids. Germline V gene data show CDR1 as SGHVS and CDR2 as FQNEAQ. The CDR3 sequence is CASSLGTGKYEQYF.

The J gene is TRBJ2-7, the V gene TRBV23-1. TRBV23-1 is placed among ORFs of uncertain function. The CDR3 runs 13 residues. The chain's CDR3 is CASSRGKFDEQYF.

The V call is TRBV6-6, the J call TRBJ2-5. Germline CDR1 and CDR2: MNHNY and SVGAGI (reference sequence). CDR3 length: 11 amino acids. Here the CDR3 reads CASRREETQYF.

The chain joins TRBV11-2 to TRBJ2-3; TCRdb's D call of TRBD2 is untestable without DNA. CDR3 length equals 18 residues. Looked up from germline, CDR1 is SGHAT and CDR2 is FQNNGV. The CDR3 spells CASSFGTSGRRATDTQYF.

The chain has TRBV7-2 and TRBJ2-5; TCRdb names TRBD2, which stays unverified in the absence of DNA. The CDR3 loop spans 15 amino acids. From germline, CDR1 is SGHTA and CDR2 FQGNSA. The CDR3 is CASSLEASLAETQYF.

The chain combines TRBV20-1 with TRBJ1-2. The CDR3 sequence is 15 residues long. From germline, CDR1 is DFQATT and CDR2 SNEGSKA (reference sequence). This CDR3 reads CSAPSRSTTSYGYTF.

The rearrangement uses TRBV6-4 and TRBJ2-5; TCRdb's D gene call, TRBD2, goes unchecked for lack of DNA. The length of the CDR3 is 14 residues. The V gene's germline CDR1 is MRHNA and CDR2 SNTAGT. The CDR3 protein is CASSDNRALGTQYF.

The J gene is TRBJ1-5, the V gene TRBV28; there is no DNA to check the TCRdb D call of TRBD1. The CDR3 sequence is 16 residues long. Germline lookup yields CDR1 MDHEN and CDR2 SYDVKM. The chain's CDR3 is CASKQGSSISNQPQHF.

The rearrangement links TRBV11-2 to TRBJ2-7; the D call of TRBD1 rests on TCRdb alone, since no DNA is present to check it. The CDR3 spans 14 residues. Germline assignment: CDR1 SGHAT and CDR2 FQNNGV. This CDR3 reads CASSLDPGYYEQYF.

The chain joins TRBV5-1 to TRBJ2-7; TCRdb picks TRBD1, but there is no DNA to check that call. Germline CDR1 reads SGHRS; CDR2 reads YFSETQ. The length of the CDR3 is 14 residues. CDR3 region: CASSKQTGQGEQYF. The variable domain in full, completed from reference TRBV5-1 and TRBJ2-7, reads KAGVTQTPRYLIKTRGQQVTLSCSPISGHRSVSWYQQTPGQGLQFLFEYFSETQRNKGNFPGRFSGRQFSNSRSEMNVSTLELGDSALYLCASSKQTGQGEQYFGPGTRLTVT.

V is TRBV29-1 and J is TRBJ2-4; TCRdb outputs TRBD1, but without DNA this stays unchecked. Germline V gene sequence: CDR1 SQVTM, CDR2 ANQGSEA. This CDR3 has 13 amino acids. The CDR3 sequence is CSVEKGSGNIQYF.

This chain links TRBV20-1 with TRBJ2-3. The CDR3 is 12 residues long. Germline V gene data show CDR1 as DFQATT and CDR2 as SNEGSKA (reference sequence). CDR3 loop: CSATDLSDTQYF.

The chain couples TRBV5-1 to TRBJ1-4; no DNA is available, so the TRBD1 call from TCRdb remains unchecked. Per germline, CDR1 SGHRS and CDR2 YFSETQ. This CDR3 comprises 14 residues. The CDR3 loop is CASSLIGTREKLFF.

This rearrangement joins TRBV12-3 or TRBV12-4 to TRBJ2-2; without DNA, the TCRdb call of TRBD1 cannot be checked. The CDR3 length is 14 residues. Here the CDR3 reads CASSPLARDGELFF.

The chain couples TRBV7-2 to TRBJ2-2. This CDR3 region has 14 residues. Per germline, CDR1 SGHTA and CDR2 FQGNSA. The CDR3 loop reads CASSFTQNTGELFF.

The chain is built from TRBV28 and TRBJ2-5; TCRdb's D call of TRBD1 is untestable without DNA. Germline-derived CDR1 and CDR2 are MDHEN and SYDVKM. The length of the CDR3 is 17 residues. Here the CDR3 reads CASSLPLETVYVETQYF.

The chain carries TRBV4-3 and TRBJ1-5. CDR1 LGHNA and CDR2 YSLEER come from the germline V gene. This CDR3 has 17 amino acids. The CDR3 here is CASSQEVGELRNQPQHF.

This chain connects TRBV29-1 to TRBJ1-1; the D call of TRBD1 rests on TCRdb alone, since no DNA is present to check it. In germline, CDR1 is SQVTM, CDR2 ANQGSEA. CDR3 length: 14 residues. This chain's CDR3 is CSAIRRGFNTEAFF.

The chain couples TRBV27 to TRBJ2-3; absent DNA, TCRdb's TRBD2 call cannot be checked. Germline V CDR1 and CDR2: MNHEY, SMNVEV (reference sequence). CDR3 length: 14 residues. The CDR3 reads CASSMLGRADTQYF.